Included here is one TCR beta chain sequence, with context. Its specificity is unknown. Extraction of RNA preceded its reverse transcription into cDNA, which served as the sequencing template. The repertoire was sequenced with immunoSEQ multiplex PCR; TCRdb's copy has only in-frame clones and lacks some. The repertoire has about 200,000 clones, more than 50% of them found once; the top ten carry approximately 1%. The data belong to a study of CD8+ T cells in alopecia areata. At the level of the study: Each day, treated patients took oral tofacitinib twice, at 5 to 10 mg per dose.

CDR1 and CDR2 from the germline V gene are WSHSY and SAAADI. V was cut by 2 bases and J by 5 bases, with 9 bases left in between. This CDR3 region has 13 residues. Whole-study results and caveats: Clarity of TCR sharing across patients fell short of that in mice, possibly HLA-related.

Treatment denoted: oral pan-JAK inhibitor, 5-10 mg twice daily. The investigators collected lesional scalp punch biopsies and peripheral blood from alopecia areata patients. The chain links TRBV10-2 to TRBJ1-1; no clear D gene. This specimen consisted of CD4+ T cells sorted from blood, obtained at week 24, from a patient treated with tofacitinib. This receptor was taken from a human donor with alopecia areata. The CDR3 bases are TGCGCCAGCAGTGAGACCGGGAATACTGAAGCTTTCTTT. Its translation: CASSETGNTEAFF.